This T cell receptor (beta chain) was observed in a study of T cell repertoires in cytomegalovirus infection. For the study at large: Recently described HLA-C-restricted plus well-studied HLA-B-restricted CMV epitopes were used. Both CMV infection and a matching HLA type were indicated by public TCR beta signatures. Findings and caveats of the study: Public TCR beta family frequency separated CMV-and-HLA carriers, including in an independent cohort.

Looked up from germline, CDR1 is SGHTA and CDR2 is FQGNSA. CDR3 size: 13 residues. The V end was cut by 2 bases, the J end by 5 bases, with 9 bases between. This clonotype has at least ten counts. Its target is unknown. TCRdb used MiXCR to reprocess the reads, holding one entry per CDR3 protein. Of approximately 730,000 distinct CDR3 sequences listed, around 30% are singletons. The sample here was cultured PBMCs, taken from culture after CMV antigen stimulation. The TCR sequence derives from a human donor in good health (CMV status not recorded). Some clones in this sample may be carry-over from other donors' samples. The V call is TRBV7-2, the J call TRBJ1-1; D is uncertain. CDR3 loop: CASSLRPGTEAFF. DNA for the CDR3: TGTGCCAGCAGCTTACGTCCTGGGACTGAAGCTTTCTTT.